Listed here are 10 T cell receptor beta chains from one sample, sequenced in a study of human T cells and chemical hapten exposure. Time point in this sample: patch test 1, 2 weeks after DPC sensitization. The treatment is: therapeutic diphenylcyclopropenone sensitization with weekly scalp DPC. One entry per CDR3 protein, called by TCRdb with MiXCR from the RACE reads. The sample holds 340,000 or so distinct CDR3 sequences, roughly 6.9% seen once. Sequencing was performed on whole blood, taken in connection with sensitization to the hapten diphenylcyclopropenone (DPC). The source of these receptors is a woman aged 18-29 years with alopecia areata. Some clones in this sample may be carry-over from other donors' samples.

Many counts were recorded for this clonotype. The chain joins TRBV6-1 to TRBJ1-5, with 7 positions matching TRBD1. The CDR3 spans 16 residues. The germline gives CDR1 MNHNS, CDR2 SASEGT. V lost 5 bases and J lost 0; bases outside the gene matches: 7. DNA of the CDR3: TGTGCCAGCAGTCGGAGGGGGGACAGTAGCAATCAGCCCCAGCATTTT. This encodes CASSRRGDSSNQPQHF.

In its sample, this clonotype was seen a few times. The CDR3 protein is CASSLAVGGPNTIYF. For the CDR3, the DNA is TGCGCCAGCAGCTTGGCCGTAGGAGGACCAAACACCATATATTTT. The V gene is TRBV5-1, the J gene TRBJ1-3; no reliable D call. Germline CDR1 SGHRS, CDR2 YFSETQ. Trimming took 0 bases from V and 6 from J, leaving 13 bases between them. CDR3 length: 15 amino acids. The full variable domain, rest sourced from reference TRBV5-1 and TRBJ1-3, is KAGVTQTPRYLIKTRGQQVTLSCSPISGHRSVSWYQQTPGQGLQFLFEYFSETQRNKGNFPGRFSGRQFSNSRSEMNVSTLELGDSALYLCASSLAVGGPNTIYFGEGSWLTVV.

This chain links TRBV28 with TRBJ1-1; D gene unclear. The V gene's germline CDR1 is MDHEN and CDR2 SYDVKM. The CDR3 runs to 14 residues. V was shortened by 3 bases and J by 2 bases, with 10 bases between the two germline ends. For the CDR3, the DNA is TGTGCCAGCAGTTTGAGCGGGGTTAACACTGAAGCTTTCTTT. Protein: CASSLSGVNTEAFF.

This clonotype appeared many times. The genes are TRBV15 and TRBJ2-7; no clear D. The CDR3 sequence is 14 residues long. The ends were cut back, 5 bases at V and 3 bases at J, with 14 bases in the middle. CDR1 LNHNV and CDR2 YYDKDF come from the germline V gene (reference sequence). The CDR3 reads CATSPRSTLYEQYF. The DNA for the CDR3 is TGTGCCACCAGCCCCCGGAGCACACTCTACGAGCAGTACTTC.

Ten or more counts support this clonotype. The chain links TRBV7-2 to TRBJ1-1, with 7 bases lining up with TRBD1. CDR3 length: 15 residues. Trimming cost V 5 bases and J 4 bases; bases outside gene matches: 10. Germline CDR1 and CDR2: SGHTA and FQGNSA. The CDR3 DNA reads as TGTGCCAGCAGCCCCGCCGGGACAGAGAGCACTGAAGCTTTCTTT. It encodes CASSPAGTESTEAFF. The variable domain in full, completed from reference TRBV7-2 and TRBJ1-1, reads GAGVSQSPSNKVTEKGKDVELRCDPISGHTALYWYRQSLGQGLEFLIYFQGNSAPDKSGLPSDRFSAERTGGSVSTLTIQRTQQEDSAVYLCASSPAGTESTEAFFGQGTRLTVV.

This clonotype occurred many times. CDR3 sequence: CASSSLGGPGSQYF. The DNA of the CDR3 is TGTGCCAGCAGCTCCCTAGGGGGGCCGGGGTCCCAGTACTTC. The rearrangement uses TRBV7-9 and TRBJ2-5; the D gene could be TRBD1 or TRBD2 (6 bases each). The CDR3 loop spans 14 amino acids. Germline-derived CDR1 and CDR2 are SEHNR and FQNEAQ (reference sequence). The germline V and J ends were trimmed by 4 bases and 9 bases, with 18 bases remaining between them.

This clonotype was counted between two and nine times. V is TRBV5-1 and J is TRBJ1-1; 7 positions agree with TRBD1. After removal of 2 bases from V and 5 bases from J, the junction contained 3 bases not matched to a gene. CDR1 and CDR2 (germline): SGHRS, YFSETQ. The CDR3 covers 13 residues. In DNA, the CDR3 is TGCGCCAGCAGCTTTCAGGGGGTGACTGAAGCTTTCTTT. Residues: CASSFQGVTEAFF.

There are a few counts of this clonotype. The chain joins TRBV5-3 to TRBJ2-5, with D tentatively TRBD1 (6 bases). TRBV5-3 has ORF status, its function being uncertain. The V end lost 4 bases, the J end lost 1 base, and 20 bases lay between the germline ends. The CDR3 has 17 amino acids. The chain's CDR3 is CARSVVDRLNCQETQYF. The CDR3, as DNA: TGTGCCAGAAGCGTGGTGGACAGACTGAACTGCCAAGAGACCCAGTACTTC.

This clonotype was seen at least ten times. J is TRBJ2-4 and V is TRBV28; D uncertain. CDR1 is MDHEN and CDR2 is SYDVKM in the germline V gene. The V end was cut by 7 bases, the J end by 2 bases, with 15 bases between. The CDR3 totals 15 residues. Here the CDR3 DNA reads TGTGCCAGCACCTCAGTGGGCTCTTCCAAAAACATTCAGTACTTC. This codes for CASTSVGSSKNIQYF.

Ten or more counts support this clonotype. V is TRBV6-5 and J is TRBJ1-5; TRBD1 might be the D (5 bases). Germline V gene lookup returns CDR1 MNHEY and CDR2 SVGAGI. Between the trimmed V and J ends, which lost 6 bases and 5 bases, there was a span of 11 bases. The CDR3 runs 13 residues. The CDR3 DNA reads TGTGCCAGCAGCCTCGGGGCTTATCAGCCCCAGCATTTT. Translated, it gives CASSLGAYQPQHF.